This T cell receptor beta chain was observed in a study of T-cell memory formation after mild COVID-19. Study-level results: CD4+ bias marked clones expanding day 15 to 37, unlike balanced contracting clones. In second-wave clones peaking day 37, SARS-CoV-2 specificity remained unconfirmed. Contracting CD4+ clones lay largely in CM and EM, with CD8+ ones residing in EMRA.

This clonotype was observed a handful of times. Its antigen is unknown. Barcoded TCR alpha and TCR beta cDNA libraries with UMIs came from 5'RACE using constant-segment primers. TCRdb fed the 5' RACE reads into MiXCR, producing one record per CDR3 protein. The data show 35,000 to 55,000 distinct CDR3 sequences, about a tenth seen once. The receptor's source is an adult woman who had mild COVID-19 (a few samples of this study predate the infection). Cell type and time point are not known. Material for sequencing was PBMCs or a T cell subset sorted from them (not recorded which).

CDR3 in DNA: TGTGCCAGCAGTGAAGGTGGGAGCTCTGGAAACACCATATATTTT. Protein product: CASSEGGSSGNTIYF. The J gene is TRBJ1-3, the V gene TRBV6-1; D is uncertain. The ends were cut back, 1 base at V and 0 bases at J, with 7 bases in the middle. This CDR3 is built from 15 residues. The germline CDR1 and CDR2 sequences are MNHNS and SASEGT.